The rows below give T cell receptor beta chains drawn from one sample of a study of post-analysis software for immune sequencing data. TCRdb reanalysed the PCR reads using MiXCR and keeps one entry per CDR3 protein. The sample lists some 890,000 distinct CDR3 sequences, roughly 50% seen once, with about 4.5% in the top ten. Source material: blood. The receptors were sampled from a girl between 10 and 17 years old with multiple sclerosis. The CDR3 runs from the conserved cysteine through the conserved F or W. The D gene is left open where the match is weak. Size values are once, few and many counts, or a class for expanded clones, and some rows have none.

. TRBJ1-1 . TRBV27 TGTGCCAGCAGTCCAAAAGGGTTTTACACTGAAGCTTTCTTT CASSPKGFYTEAFF
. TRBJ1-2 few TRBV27 TGTGCCAGCGCCCCGGGTCTAGTTAACTATGGCTACACCTTC CASAPGLVNYGYTF
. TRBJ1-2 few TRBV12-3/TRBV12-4 TGTGCCAGCAGTTTAAGCAGCCGAGGGAGGGGCTACACCTTC CASSLSSRGRGYTF
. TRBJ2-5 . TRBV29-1 TGCAGCGCCGGGGACCGCTGGGCAGAGACCCAGTACTTC CSAGDRWAETQYF
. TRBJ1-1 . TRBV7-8 TGTGCCAGCAGCTTAAGAACCTGGAACACTGAAGCTTTCTTT CASSLRTWNTEAFF
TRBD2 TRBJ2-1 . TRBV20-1 TGCAGTGCCCGGCGGCGGGGGGACTACAATGAGCAGTTCTTC CSARRRGDYNEQFF
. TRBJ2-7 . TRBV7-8 TGTGCCAGCAGCTTAGCCCAGCCCCTCTACGAGCAGTACTTC CASSLAQPLYEQYF
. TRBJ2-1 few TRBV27 TGTGCCAGCAGCGCTAAGGAGAAAAGGAATGAGCAGTTCTTC CASSAKEKRNEQFF
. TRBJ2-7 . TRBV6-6 TGTGCCAGCAGTACGTTTGGGGGTTACGAGCAGTACTTC CASSTFGGYEQYF
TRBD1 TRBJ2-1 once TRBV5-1 TGCGCCAGCAGCTTGTTTCCGGAAAGACAGGACAGGTCCTACAATGAGCAGTTCTTC CASSLFPERQDRSYNEQFF
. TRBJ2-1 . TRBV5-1 TGCGCCAGCAGCTTGGGTTCAGATACTGAGCAGTTCTTC CASSLGSDTEQFF
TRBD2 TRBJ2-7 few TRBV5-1 TGCGCCAGCAGCACCGGGACTATAAGGTCCGAGCAGTACTTC CASSTGTIRSEQYF
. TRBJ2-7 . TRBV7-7 TGTGCCAGCGCCCACGGGCCCTCCTACGAGCAGTACTTC CASAHGPSYEQYF
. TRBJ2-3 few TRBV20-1 TGCAGTGCGGGAGAGTCGACAGATACGCAGTATTTT CSAGESTDTQYF
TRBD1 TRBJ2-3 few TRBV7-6 TGTGCCAGCAGCAGGGGGCAGTACACAGATACGCAGTATTTT CASSRGQYTDTQYF
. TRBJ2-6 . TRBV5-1 TGCGTCAGCAGCCCGATGAGGGAGCTCTCTGGGGCCAACGTCCTGACTTTC CVSSPMRELSGANVLTF
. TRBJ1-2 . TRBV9 TGTGCCAGCAGCGTAGCCGACGGAAAATATGGCTACACCTTC CASSVADGKYGYTF
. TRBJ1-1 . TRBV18 TGTGCCAGCTCACCACCGGCCAATGAAGCTTTCTTT CASSPPANEAFF
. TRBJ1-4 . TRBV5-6 TGTGCCAGCAGCTTGGTTGGCAGAGATGAAAAACTGTTTTTT CASSLVGRDEKLFF
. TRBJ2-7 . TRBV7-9 TGTGCCAGCAGCCAAGGGGGGATCAACGAGCAGTACTTC CASSQGGINEQYF
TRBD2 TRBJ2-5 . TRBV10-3 TGTGTCATCAGTGAACCCCTAGCGGGAGAGACCCAGTACTTC CVISEPLAGETQYF
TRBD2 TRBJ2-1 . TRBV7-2 TGTGCCAGCAGCTTCTCAATCGGACTAGCGGACCTTATTGGGCAGTTCTTC CASSFSIGLADLIGQFF
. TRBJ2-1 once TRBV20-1 TGCAGTGCTAGGGGCTCCTCCCGGGGGAATGAGCAGTTCTTC CSARGSSRGNEQFF
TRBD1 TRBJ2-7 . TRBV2 TGTGCCAACTGCCGGGACAGGGCCTCCTACGAGCAGTACTTC CANCRDRASYEQYF
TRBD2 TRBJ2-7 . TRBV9 TGTGCCAGCAGCGTAACTAGCGGGGGTAGCTCCTACGAGCAGTACTTC CASSVTSGGSSYEQYF
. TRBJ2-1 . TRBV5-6 TGTGCCAGCAGCTTAGGCGGCATATTTAGTGAGCAGTTCTTC CASSLGGIFSEQFF
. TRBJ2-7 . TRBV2 TGTGCCAGCAGTGAAGCGGCCGGGAGTAGCGAGCAGTACTTC CASSEAAGSSEQYF
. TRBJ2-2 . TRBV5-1 TGCGCCAGCAGCTCGTCCGGGACCTCGGGCACCGGGGAGCTGTTTTTT CASSSSGTSGTGELFF
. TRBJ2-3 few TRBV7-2 TGTGCCAGCAGCTTACTCCGGGCTAGCTGGGATACGCAGTATTTT CASSLLRASWDTQYF
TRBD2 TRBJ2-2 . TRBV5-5 TGTGCCAGCAGCTTTCTAGCGGGGGGGAACACCGGGGAGCTGTTTTTT CASSFLAGGNTGELFF
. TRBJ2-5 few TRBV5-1 TGCGCCAGCAGCCCGGGACGGAATCAAGAGACCCAGTACTTC CASSPGRNQETQYF
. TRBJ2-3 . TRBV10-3 TGTGCCATCAGTGGCTCGGCTTGCGGGAATGAATATACGCAGTATTTT CAISGSACGNEYTQYF
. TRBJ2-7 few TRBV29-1 TGCAGCGTTGAGGAACAGGGATACGAGCAGTACTTC CSVEEQGYEQYF
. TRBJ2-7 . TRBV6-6 TGTGCCAGCAACAACCCGGGGACTTTCTACGAGCAGTACTTC CASNNPGTFYEQYF
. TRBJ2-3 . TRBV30 TGTGCCTGGAATCTGGGTGGATCCACAGATACGCAGTATTTT CAWNLGGSTDTQYF